Listed below are T cell receptor beta chains from one sample, sequenced in a study of blood T cell repertoires in COVID-19. The protocol was immunoSEQ multiplex PCR, while the TCRdb copy is restricted to in-frame clones and leaves out a portion. The sample records tens of thousands of clones, roughly 82% being singletons. Input material: peripheral blood. These receptors all come from a woman aged 60-70 years with acute or convalescent COVID-19. Each CDR3 is given with its conserved first and last residue. The D gene is left open where the match is weak. Clone size is stated in some rows and not others, as once, few, many or a class when expanded.

clone size: .; D gene: .; J gene: TRBJ1-1; V gene: TRBV5-5; CDR3 DNA: TGTGCCAGCAGTTCGGGTCCTAATCGGGTGAACACTGAAGCTTTCTTT; CDR3 protein: CASSSGPNRVNTEAFF
clone size: few; D gene: .; J gene: TRBJ2-7; V gene: TRBV27; CDR3 DNA: TGTGCCAGCAGTCCCCGACTTGGCGGGGCCTACGAGCAGTACTTC; CDR3 protein: CASSPRLGGAYEQYF
clone size: once; D gene: TRBD2; J gene: TRBJ2-3; V gene: TRBV29-1; CDR3 DNA: TGCAGCGGTAATATAGCGGGGGGCCCAGATACGCAGTATTTT; CDR3 protein: CSGNIAGGPDTQYF
clone size: .; D gene: .; J gene: TRBJ2-2; V gene: TRBV29-1; CDR3 DNA: TGCAGCGTCCCGGTCTACCCGGGGGAGCTGTTTTTT; CDR3 protein: CSVPVYPGELFF
clone size: .; D gene: TRBD1; J gene: TRBJ2-1; V gene: TRBV6-5; CDR3 DNA: TGTGCCAGCAGTCTGACGGGACAGTACAATGAGCAGTTCTTC; CDR3 protein: CASSLTGQYNEQFF
clone size: .; D gene: .; J gene: TRBJ1-2; V gene: TRBV6-5; CDR3 DNA: TGTGCCAGCAGTTACGGGGCTTATGGCTACACCTTC; CDR3 protein: CASSYGAYGYTF
clone size: few; D gene: TRBD1; J gene: TRBJ1-6; V gene: TRBV4-3; CDR3 DNA: TGCGCCAGCAGCCTCGACAGGGATCCACCCCTCCACTTT; CDR3 protein: CASSLDRDPPLHF
clone size: few; D gene: .; J gene: TRBJ1-1; V gene: TRBV4-3; CDR3 DNA: TGCGCCAGCAGCCAAGACACGGGAAAAACTGAAGCTTTCTTT; CDR3 protein: CASSQDTGKTEAFF
clone size: .; D gene: .; J gene: TRBJ2-1; V gene: TRBV30; CDR3 DNA: TGTGCCTGGATCCCTGGGGGGAGCTACAATGAGCAGTTCTTC; CDR3 protein: CAWIPGGSYNEQFF
clone size: .; D gene: .; J gene: TRBJ2-7; V gene: TRBV29-1; CDR3 DNA: TGCAGCGCCTCCGGGGGAGCCTCCTACGAGCAGTACTTC; CDR3 protein: CSASGGASYEQYF
clone size: .; D gene: .; J gene: TRBJ2-7; V gene: TRBV21-1; CDR3 DNA: TGTGCCAGCGAGGATTCGAAGCCCTACGAGCAGTACTTC; CDR3 protein: CASEDSKPYEQYF
clone size: .; D gene: .; J gene: TRBJ2-2; V gene: TRBV2; CDR3 DNA: TGTGCCAGCAGTGAAGGACAGGCCGCCACCGGGGAGCTGTTTTTT; CDR3 protein: CASSEGQAATGELFF
clone size: .; D gene: .; J gene: TRBJ2-2; V gene: TRBV6-5; CDR3 DNA: TGTGCCAGCACCCTCGGGGGAGTAAACACCGGGGAGCTGTTTTTT; CDR3 protein: CASTLGGVNTGELFF
clone size: .; D gene: TRBD1; J gene: TRBJ2-1; V gene: TRBV6-5; CDR3 DNA: TGTGCCAGCACCCGGACAGGGGGGGATGAGCAGTTCTTC; CDR3 protein: CASTRTGGDEQFF
clone size: .; D gene: .; J gene: TRBJ1-1; V gene: TRBV6-5; CDR3 DNA: TGTGCCAGCAGTTTACGGGTTGGCGGGGGGAACACTGAAGCTTTCTTT; CDR3 protein: CASSLRVGGGNTEAFF
clone size: .; D gene: .; J gene: TRBJ1-1; V gene: TRBV29-1; CDR3 DNA: TGCAGCGTTGGACACGGCCGCACTGAAGCTTTCTTT; CDR3 protein: CSVGHGRTEAFF
clone size: .; D gene: .; J gene: TRBJ1-4; V gene: TRBV6-5; CDR3 DNA: TGTGCCAGCACCAAGAACTCGGCAACTAATGAAAAACTGTTTTTT; CDR3 protein: CASTKNSATNEKLFF
clone size: .; D gene: TRBD2; J gene: TRBJ2-3; V gene: TRBV7-3; CDR3 DNA: TGTGCCAGCTCCACTAGCGGGGGCACAGATACGCAGTATTTT; CDR3 protein: CASSTSGGTDTQYF
clone size: .; D gene: .; J gene: TRBJ1-2; V gene: TRBV4-1; CDR3 DNA: TGCGCCAGCAGCCAAGGGACAGCTTCTAACTATGGCTACACCTTC; CDR3 protein: CASSQGTASNYGYTF
clone size: once; D gene: TRBD1; J gene: TRBJ2-7; V gene: TRBV6-5; CDR3 DNA: TGTGCCAGCAGTTGGGACAGGGGCTACGAGCAGTACTTC; CDR3 protein: CASSWDRGYEQYF
clone size: .; D gene: .; J gene: TRBJ1-3; V gene: TRBV7-3; CDR3 DNA: TGTGCCAGCAGCATTAGGGACTGGGGAAACACCATATATTTT; CDR3 protein: CASSIRDWGNTIYF
clone size: .; D gene: .; J gene: TRBJ2-3; V gene: TRBV20-1; CDR3 DNA: TGCAGTGCTAGTGGGCAGGGGAGCACAGATACGCAGTATTTT; CDR3 protein: CSASGQGSTDTQYF
clone size: .; D gene: .; J gene: TRBJ1-2; V gene: TRBV24-1; CDR3 DNA: TGTGCCACCAGTGTCAGCGGGGGGCAAAACTATGGCTACACCTTC; CDR3 protein: CATSVSGGQNYGYTF
clone size: .; D gene: .; J gene: TRBJ2-7; V gene: TRBV30; CDR3 DNA: TGTGCCTGGAGTGGCGGCTACGAGCAGTACTTC; CDR3 protein: CAWSGGYEQYF
clone size: once; D gene: .; J gene: TRBJ2-6; V gene: TRBV19; CDR3 DNA: TGTGCCAGTAGTCCCGCGGACTCTGGGGCCAACGTCCTGACTTTC; CDR3 protein: CASSPADSGANVLTF
clone size: few; D gene: TRBD1; J gene: TRBJ1-2; V gene: TRBV5-1; CDR3 DNA: TGCGCCAGCAGCTTGGACGGACAGGGCGATGGCTACACCTTC; CDR3 protein: CASSLDGQGDGYTF
clone size: .; D gene: .; J gene: TRBJ2-2; V gene: TRBV27; CDR3 DNA: TGTGCCAGCAGTTTGTCTAGCCAGACCGGGGAGCTGTTTTTT; CDR3 protein: CASSLSSQTGELFF
clone size: .; D gene: .; J gene: TRBJ1-5; V gene: TRBV7-9; CDR3 DNA: TGTGCCAGCAGCCAAGCGAATCAGCCCCAGCATTTT; CDR3 protein: CASSQANQPQHF
clone size: .; D gene: .; J gene: TRBJ2-7; V gene: TRBV7-7; CDR3 DNA: TGTGCTAGCAGCTTAGGTAATAGCAAGTCCTACGAGCAGTACTTC; CDR3 protein: CASSLGNSKSYEQYF
clone size: .; D gene: TRBD1; J gene: TRBJ2-7; V gene: TRBV27; CDR3 DNA: TGTGCCAGCAGGGGTACCGGGACAGTGAAATCCTACGAGCAGTACTTC; CDR3 protein: CASRGTGTVKSYEQYF
clone size: .; D gene: TRBD1; J gene: TRBJ2-3; V gene: TRBV7-8; CDR3 DNA: TGTGCCAGCAGCTTAGTAGGGACAGGGTGGACAGATACGCAGTATTTT; CDR3 protein: CASSLVGTGWTDTQYF
clone size: few; D gene: .; J gene: TRBJ2-3; V gene: TRBV29-1; CDR3 DNA: TGCAGCTCGACAGGGACTTTGGATACGCAGTATTTT; CDR3 protein: CSSTGTLDTQYF
clone size: once; D gene: .; J gene: TRBJ1-1; V gene: TRBV7-6; CDR3 DNA: TGTGCCAGCAGCTTAGGAGGGATGAACACTGAAGCTTTCTTT; CDR3 protein: CASSLGGMNTEAFF
clone size: .; D gene: .; J gene: TRBJ1-2; V gene: TRBV5-1; CDR3 DNA: TGCGCCAGCAGCGTGACAGCTAACTATGGCTACACCTTC; CDR3 protein: CASSVTANYGYTF
clone size: .; D gene: .; J gene: TRBJ2-7; V gene: TRBV6-2/TRBV6-3; CDR3 DNA: TGTGCCAGCAGTTACTTGAGGAACGAGCAGTACTTC; CDR3 protein: CASSYLRNEQYF
clone size: .; D gene: TRBD1; J gene: TRBJ1-6; V gene: TRBV19; CDR3 DNA: TGTGCCAGTAAAAGGGGACAGGAAAATTCACCCCTCCACTTT; CDR3 protein: CASKRGQENSPLHF